Sequencing of this T cell receptor beta chain was carried out in a study of T cells in Graves' hyperthyroidism and ophthalmopathy. Clinical symptoms, serum thyroxine, TRAb, thyroid ultrasound and orbital computed tomography established diagnosis. PBMCs came from more than 9 ml fresh peripheral blood. This clonotype appeared many times. Its specificity is not known. General study findings and limits: In the analysis, a 13 V-J model separated ophthalmopathy from stable hyperthyroidism. Also found in blood were most expanded thyroid clonotypes above 0.001.

Amplification yielded TCR beta CDR3 regions, with RNA transcripts as the source. The study used the HTBI primer set for a first-round RT-PCR of the TCR CDR3. A single record per CDR3 protein comes from TCRdb applying MiXCR to the multiplex PCR reads. Here the sample spans fewer than 900,000 distinct CDR3 sequences, about a sixth being singletons. V shed 3 bases and J shed 1 base, with 6 bases lying between them. Per germline, CDR1 MNHEY and CDR2 SMNVEV (reference sequence). The CDR3 spans 13 residues. The material sequenced was blood. The clonotype comes from a man younger than 30 with Graves' hyperthyroidism. This chain uses TRBV27 with TRBJ1-1, with D uncertain. Here the CDR3 reads CASSFVTNTEAFF. CDR3 nucleotide sequence: TGTGCCAGCAGTTTTGTGACGAACACTGAAGCTTTCTTT.